Listed below are T cell receptor beta chains from one sample, sequenced in a study of blood T cell repertoires in COVID-19. Data came from immunoSEQ multiplex PCR; TCRdb stores just in-frame clones and leaves some out. The repertoire consists of 300,000 to 450,000 clones, with 88% occurring once and the leading ten covering less than 1.5%. The sample taken for sequencing was PBMCs or T cells enriched from blood (not recorded which). Source of these receptors: a woman aged 18-30 years who had recovered from COVID-19. Each CDR3 is given with its conserved first and last residue. The D gene is left open where the match is weak. Clone size is stated in some rows and not others, as once, few, many or a class when expanded.

j_gene: TRBJ1-5
v_gene: TRBV28
d_gene: TRBD1
abundance: NA
CDR3nt: TGTGCCAGCAGCTTCCTCCTTAAGGGACAGGGAAGGGATCAGCCCCAGCATTTT
CDR3aa: CASSFLLKGQGRDQPQHF

j_gene: TRBJ2-3
v_gene: TRBV5-6
d_gene: NA
abundance: NA
CDR3nt: TGTGCCAGCAGCTTGGTTCCGGGAACAGATACGCAGTATTTT
CDR3aa: CASSLVPGTDTQYF

j_gene: TRBJ1-2
v_gene: TRBV10-3
d_gene: NA
abundance: few
CDR3nt: TGTGCAACGAAAGGGGGTAGGGGATCAAAGGACTATGGCTACACCTTC
CDR3aa: CATKGGRGSKDYGYTF

j_gene: TRBJ2-1
v_gene: TRBV11-3
d_gene: TRBD1
abundance: NA
CDR3nt: TGTGCCAGCAGCTCGTACTCCGACAGGGAGCCCTACAATGAGCAGTTCTTC
CDR3aa: CASSSYSDREPYNEQFF

j_gene: TRBJ1-3
v_gene: TRBV30
d_gene: NA
abundance: NA
CDR3nt: TGTGCCTGGAGGGGGAGAAGCTCTGGAAACACCATATATTTT
CDR3aa: CAWRGRSSGNTIYF

j_gene: TRBJ1-4
v_gene: TRBV3-1/TRBV3-2
d_gene: NA
abundance: NA
CDR3nt: TGTGCCAGCAGCCAAGTCGGCGGGGGCAATGAAAAACTGTTTTTT
CDR3aa: CASSQVGGGNEKLFF

j_gene: TRBJ1-1
v_gene: TRBV10-3
d_gene: TRBD1
abundance: NA
CDR3nt: TGTGCCATCAAGCAGGGGGTGGGCACTGAAGCTTTCTTT
CDR3aa: CAIKQGVGTEAFF

j_gene: TRBJ2-7
v_gene: TRBV7-3
d_gene: TRBD1
abundance: NA
CDR3nt: TGTGCCAGCAGCTCCACAGGGGGCCTCATGTCCGAGCAGTACTTC
CDR3aa: CASSSTGGLMSEQYF

j_gene: TRBJ2-7
v_gene: TRBV9
d_gene: TRBD2
abundance: NA
CDR3nt: TGTGCCAGCAGCGTAGATCCTAGCGGCTCCTACGAGCAGTACTTC
CDR3aa: CASSVDPSGSYEQYF

j_gene: TRBJ1-5
v_gene: TRBV12-3/TRBV12-4
d_gene: NA
abundance: NA
CDR3nt: TGTGCCAGCAGTCGACTGAGCAATCAGCCCCAGCATTTT
CDR3aa: CASSRLSNQPQHF

j_gene: TRBJ2-3
v_gene: TRBV9
d_gene: TRBD1
abundance: NA
CDR3nt: TGTGCCAGCAGTCCAACGACAGGGGTAGAGACATTACCGCAGTATTTT
CDR3aa: CASSPTTGVETLPQYF

j_gene: TRBJ2-2
v_gene: TRBV19
d_gene: NA
abundance: NA
CDR3nt: TGTGCCAGTAGTCCCTCGGGGAAGGGTCACACCGGGGAGCTGTTTTTT
CDR3aa: CASSPSGKGHTGELFF

j_gene: TRBJ2-1
v_gene: TRBV6-2/TRBV6-3
d_gene: TRBD1
abundance: NA
CDR3nt: TGTGCCAGCAGTTACTCGAACAGGGGGTTGAATGAGCAGTTCTTC
CDR3aa: CASSYSNRGLNEQFF

j_gene: TRBJ1-2
v_gene: TRBV30
d_gene: NA
abundance: NA
CDR3nt: TGTGCCTGGAGGGCCCGGGAATACTCAGGCGGCTACACCTTC
CDR3aa: CAWRAREYSGGYTF

j_gene: TRBJ1-1
v_gene: TRBV3-1/TRBV3-2
d_gene: TRBD1
abundance: NA
CDR3nt: TGTGCCAGCAGTCACAGGGGGCGAACTGAAGCTTTCTTT
CDR3aa: CASSHRGRTEAFF

j_gene: TRBJ2-3
v_gene: TRBV2
d_gene: TRBD2
abundance: NA
CDR3nt: TGTGCCAGCAGTGAGAGTCGGGGGGGCGTCGATACGCAGTATTTT
CDR3aa: CASSESRGGVDTQYF

j_gene: TRBJ2-4
v_gene: TRBV5-1
d_gene: TRBD2
abundance: NA
CDR3nt: TGCGCCAGCTCTGCCGGGACTAGCATAGGGGGAAACATTCAGTACTTC
CDR3aa: CASSAGTSIGGNIQYF

j_gene: TRBJ1-4
v_gene: TRBV14
d_gene: NA
abundance: few
CDR3nt: TGTGCCAGCAGCCAAGATCGGGGACTTGAAAAACTGTTTTTT
CDR3aa: CASSQDRGLEKLFF

j_gene: TRBJ1-1
v_gene: TRBV27
d_gene: NA
abundance: NA
CDR3nt: TGTGCCAGCAGCCCGGGGGGGGGTTTCACTGAAGCTTTCTTT
CDR3aa: CASSPGGGFTEAFF

j_gene: TRBJ2-5
v_gene: TRBV30
d_gene: NA
abundance: NA
CDR3nt: TGTGCCTGGACCCCCCCCGGGGGAAAGACCCAGTACTTC
CDR3aa: CAWTPPGGKTQYF

j_gene: TRBJ1-3
v_gene: TRBV9
d_gene: NA
abundance: NA
CDR3nt: TGTGCCAGCAGCGTAAGCAGGGCTGGAAACACCATATATTTT
CDR3aa: CASSVSRAGNTIYF

j_gene: TRBJ2-1
v_gene: TRBV18
d_gene: NA
abundance: NA
CDR3nt: TGTGCCAGCTCACATTTGCAGGAGGGCAATGAGCAGTTCTTC
CDR3aa: CASSHLQEGNEQFF

j_gene: TRBJ2-3
v_gene: TRBV6-5
d_gene: NA
abundance: NA
CDR3nt: TGTGCCAGCAGACAGGAGACAGCCACAGATACGCAGTATTTT
CDR3aa: CASRQETATDTQYF

j_gene: TRBJ2-7
v_gene: TRBV2
d_gene: TRBD2
abundance: NA
CDR3nt: TGTGCCAGCAGTGAACTTCTTGGCGGGGGGCCCTCCTACGAGCAGTACTTC
CDR3aa: CASSELLGGGPSYEQYF

j_gene: TRBJ2-5
v_gene: TRBV4-2
d_gene: NA
abundance: NA
CDR3nt: TGTGCCAGCAGCCAAGGCGGAGAACAACAGACCCAGTACTTC
CDR3aa: CASSQGGEQQTQYF

j_gene: TRBJ1-6
v_gene: TRBV27
d_gene: NA
abundance: few
CDR3nt: TGTGCCAGCAGTTTTTTCGGAGGAAATTCACCCCTCCACTTT
CDR3aa: CASSFFGGNSPLHF

j_gene: TRBJ1-4
v_gene: TRBV5-1
d_gene: NA
abundance: NA
CDR3nt: TGCGCCAGCAGCGTTCAGGGGCTACCTAATGAAAAACTGTTTTTT
CDR3aa: CASSVQGLPNEKLFF

j_gene: TRBJ1-1
v_gene: TRBV7-3
d_gene: NA
abundance: NA
CDR3nt: TGTGCCAGCAGCCCAACCGGGGACAAGAACACTGAAGCTTTCTTT
CDR3aa: CASSPTGDKNTEAFF

j_gene: TRBJ1-6
v_gene: TRBV11-2
d_gene: TRBD1
abundance: NA
CDR3nt: TGTGCCAGCAGCCGGAGTCCGACAGGGAGTTCACCCCTCCACTTT
CDR3aa: CASSRSPTGSSPLHF

j_gene: TRBJ1-1
v_gene: TRBV9
d_gene: TRBD1
abundance: NA
CDR3nt: TGTGCCAGCAGCGTATCCGGGACAGGGGGCACGGGAGTCACTGAAGCTTTCTTT
CDR3aa: CASSVSGTGGTGVTEAFF

j_gene: TRBJ1-6
v_gene: TRBV2
d_gene: NA
abundance: NA
CDR3nt: TGTGCCAGCAGCCGGTCGGAGGGCTATGGGTCACCCCTCCACTTT
CDR3aa: CASSRSEGYGSPLHF

j_gene: TRBJ2-7
v_gene: TRBV7-2
d_gene: TRBD1
abundance: NA
CDR3nt: TGTGCCAGCAGCTCCGGGACAGGGGACTACGAGCAGTACTTC
CDR3aa: CASSSGTGDYEQYF

j_gene: TRBJ2-2
v_gene: TRBV27
d_gene: TRBD2
abundance: NA
CDR3nt: TGTGCCAGCACCACCGGCCTAGCGGGGGTGAACACCGGGGAGCTGTTTTTT
CDR3aa: CASTTGLAGVNTGELFF

j_gene: TRBJ2-5
v_gene: TRBV9
d_gene: TRBD1
abundance: NA
CDR3nt: TGTGCCAGCAGCGCTCCGGGGACAGTTCAAGAGACCCAGTACTTC
CDR3aa: CASSAPGTVQETQYF

j_gene: TRBJ1-4
v_gene: TRBV18
d_gene: NA
abundance: NA
CDR3nt: TGTGCCAGCTCACCACCGCGACAGCCTAATGAAAAACTGTTTTTT
CDR3aa: CASSPPRQPNEKLFF

j_gene: TRBJ2-5
v_gene: TRBV5-6
d_gene: NA
abundance: NA
CDR3nt: TGTGCCAGCAGATTGCAGGGTTTACAAGAGACCCAGTACTTC
CDR3aa: CASRLQGLQETQYF

j_gene: TRBJ2-1
v_gene: TRBV11-2
d_gene: TRBD2
abundance: NA
CDR3nt: TGTGCCAGCAGCCCGCGGCTAGCGGGGGACAATGAGCAGTTCTTC
CDR3aa: CASSPRLAGDNEQFF

j_gene: TRBJ1-1
v_gene: TRBV5-1
d_gene: NA
abundance: NA
CDR3nt: TGCGCCAGCGATCGGGCACCCACCAGGGAAAGGAACACTGAAGCTTTCTTT
CDR3aa: CASDRAPTRERNTEAFF

j_gene: TRBJ2-3
v_gene: TRBV4-1
d_gene: TRBD2
abundance: NA
CDR3nt: TGCGCCAGCAGCCAAGCTAGCGGGGGCTTGCCCTACGCTGATACGCAGTATTTT
CDR3aa: CASSQASGGLPYADTQYF

j_gene: TRBJ1-5
v_gene: TRBV7-2
d_gene: TRBD1
abundance: NA
CDR3nt: TGTGCCAGCAGCTTACAAGGGGGCGCGGGTCAGCCCCAGCATTTT
CDR3aa: CASSLQGGAGQPQHF

j_gene: TRBJ2-7
v_gene: TRBV13
d_gene: TRBD1
abundance: NA
CDR3nt: TGTGCCAGCAGCTCGGGACAGACCGTTCTCTCCTACGAGCAGTACTTC
CDR3aa: CASSSGQTVLSYEQYF

j_gene: TRBJ2-7
v_gene: TRBV27
d_gene: TRBD2
abundance: few
CDR3nt: TGTGCCAGCAGTTTCGGACTAGCGGGGGTCTACGAGCAGTACTTC
CDR3aa: CASSFGLAGVYEQYF

j_gene: TRBJ2-2
v_gene: TRBV7-6
d_gene: TRBD2
abundance: NA
CDR3nt: TGTGCCAGCAGCTTAACTAGCGGGGGTACCGGGGAGCTGTTTTTT
CDR3aa: CASSLTSGGTGELFF

j_gene: TRBJ2-7
v_gene: TRBV9
d_gene: NA
abundance: NA
CDR3nt: TGTGCCAGCTCCTTCGCGGGCGGTTCCTACGAGCAGTACTTC
CDR3aa: CASSFAGGSYEQYF

j_gene: TRBJ2-6
v_gene: TRBV5-8
d_gene: NA
abundance: NA
CDR3nt: TGTGCCAGCAGCTCGTCGAAGAGCTCTGGGGCCAACGTCCTGACTTTC
CDR3aa: CASSSSKSSGANVLTF

j_gene: TRBJ2-3
v_gene: TRBV11-2
d_gene: TRBD2
abundance: NA
CDR3nt: TGTGCCAGCAGCTTGGGGCTAGCGGGGGCCACCCCCACAGATACGCAGTATTTT
CDR3aa: CASSLGLAGATPTDTQYF

j_gene: TRBJ1-1
v_gene: TRBV7-9
d_gene: NA
abundance: NA
CDR3nt: TGTGCCAGCAACGACATATCCACGAACACTGAAGCTTTCTTT
CDR3aa: CASNDISTNTEAFF

j_gene: TRBJ1-1
v_gene: TRBV19
d_gene: TRBD1
abundance: NA
CDR3nt: TGTGCCAGTAGTGCGACAGGGCTGAGCGCTGAAGCTTTCTTT
CDR3aa: CASSATGLSAEAFF

j_gene: TRBJ2-7
v_gene: TRBV5-6
d_gene: TRBD2
abundance: NA
CDR3nt: TGTGCCAGCAACCAGCGGGGGCGCTGGGAGCAGTACTTC
CDR3aa: CASNQRGRWEQYF

j_gene: TRBJ1-1
v_gene: TRBV29-1
d_gene: TRBD1
abundance: NA
CDR3nt: TGCAGCGACACCGGACAGGGGAACACTGAAGCTTTCTTT
CDR3aa: CSDTGQGNTEAFF

j_gene: TRBJ2-1
v_gene: TRBV6-5
d_gene: TRBD1
abundance: NA
CDR3nt: TGTGCCAGCAGCTCCGGGACAGAGTACAATGAGCAGTTCTTC
CDR3aa: CASSSGTEYNEQFF